This passage covers 25 T cell receptor beta chains from one sample sequenced in a study of a mutant IDH1 vaccine in newly diagnosed glioma. Their target antigens are unknown. TCRdb keeps only in-frame clones here, not all; method: immunoSEQ multiplex PCR. Here the sample spans around 60,000 clones, roughly four fifths being singletons. Sample time point: week 47, end of study. All doses held 300 ug of mutant IDH1 20-mer peptide, with topical imiquimod. The sample in question was PBMCs, obtained from a glioma patient whose treatment included an IDH1 peptide vaccine. The receptor source for this set is a man under 40 with glioma.

The chain carries TRBV2 and TRBJ1-5; the D gene is possibly TRBD1 (5 bases). The CDR3 is 15 residues long. V shed 6 bases and J shed 6 bases, with 18 bases lying between them. Per germline, CDR1 SNHLY and CDR2 FYNNEI. The DNA of the CDR3 is TGTGCCAGCAGCGGGCTACAGAGGGGAGGTCAGCCCCAGCATTTT. Residues: CASSGLQRGGQPQHF.

V and J are TRBV2 and TRBJ2-7; either TRBD1 or TRBD2 may fit D (5 bases each). Germline V gene data show CDR1 as SNHLY and CDR2 as FYNNEI. Trimming took 7 bases from V and 0 from J, leaving 13 bases between them. CDR3 size: 14 residues. The CDR3 sequence: CASTRDGSSYEQYF. The CDR3 DNA reads TGTGCCAGCACCAGGGACGGCAGCTCCTACGAGCAGTACTTC.

This clone has a single count. V usage is TRBV9 and J usage is TRBJ2-7; TRBD2 agrees at 14 bases. This CDR3 has 16 amino acids. The V segment lost 4 bases and the J segment 4 bases; nucleotides outside the gene matches: 7. CDR1 SGDLS and CDR2 YYNGEE come from the germline V gene. CDR3 sequence: CASSPSGLAGAYEQYF. In DNA form, the CDR3 reads TGTGCCAGCAGCCCCTCGGGACTAGCGGGGGCTTACGAGCAGTACTTC.

The genes are TRBV28 and TRBJ2-2; no clear D gene. Between the trimmed V and J ends, which lost 6 bases and 5 bases, there was a span of 7 bases. The germline gives CDR1 MDHEN, CDR2 SYDVKM. The CDR3 runs 12 residues. The CDR3 region has the DNA TGTGCCAGCAGAAGTGGGACCGGGGAGCTGTTTTTT. Encoded protein: CASRSGTGELFF. Full variable domain (missing parts from reference TRBV28 and TRBJ2-2): DVKVTQSSRYLVKRTGEKVFLECVQDMDHENMFWYRQDPGLGLRLIYFSYDVKMKEKGDIPEGYSVSREKKERFSLILESASTNQTSMYLCASRSGTGELFFGEGSRLTVL.

V is TRBV7-2 and J is TRBJ1-3, with a possible D match to TRBD1 (5 bases). The CDR3 spans 14 residues. Germline V gene lookup returns CDR1 SGHTA and CDR2 FQGNSA. V lost 5 bases, J lost 1 base, and 9 bases lay in between. CDR3 sequence: CASSLYRSGNTIYF. CDR3 nucleotides: TGTGCCAGCAGCCTGTACAGGTCTGGAAACACCATATATTTT.

The chain combines TRBV4-2 with TRBJ2-3; possible D gene TRBD2, 7 bases. Trimming cost V 0 bases and J 2 bases, with 9 bases left between them. The CDR3 consists of 15 residues. Germline loops: CDR1 LGHNA, CDR2 YNFKEQ. In DNA form, the CDR3 reads TGTGCCAGCAGCCAAGAGGGGGGGCCCACAGATACGCAGTATTTT. Translation: CASSQEGGPTDTQYF.

The V and J genes are TRBV5-6 and TRBJ1-1; D is undetermined. The CDR3 spans 16 residues. Germline V gene data show CDR1 as SGHDT and CDR2 as YYEEEE. Trimming stripped 0 bases from V and 1 base from J, with 13 bases between. The CDR3 region has the DNA TGTGCCAGCAGCTTGGCTGGAGGATACGCGAACACTGAAGCTTTCTTT. Amino acids: CASSLAGGYANTEAFF.

The chain employs TRBV14 and TRBJ2-3; no clear D gene. The germline CDR1 and CDR2 sequences are SGHDN and FVKESK. The CDR3 loop spans 15 amino acids. V lost 6 bases and J 0 bases, leaving 13 bases between the germline ends. Here the CDR3 DNA reads TGTGCCAGCAGTCCGTGGGCAACTAGCACAGATACGCAGTATTTT. Residues: CASSPWATSTDTQYF.

This sequence joins TRBV7-2 and TRBJ2-3, with D maybe TRBD2 (5 bases). The CDR3 loop spans 14 amino acids. CDR1 and CDR2 from the germline V gene are SGHTA and FQGNSA. Trimming shortened V by 6 bases and J by 2 bases, and 12 bases separated the two germline ends. CDR3: CASRSGLVTDTQYF. The DNA for the CDR3 is TGTGCCAGCAGATCCGGACTGGTCACAGATACGCAGTATTTT.

The chain has TRBV18 and TRBJ2-7, with 10 bases aligning to TRBD1. The CDR3 is made up of 15 amino acids. Germline lookup yields CDR1 KGHSH and CDR2 LQKENI. V trimming: 3 bases; J trimming: 2 bases; junction bases outside the gene matches: 4. This CDR3 is CASSPDRGKAYEQYF. CDR3 nucleotides: TGTGCCAGCTCACCGGACAGGGGGAAAGCCTACGAGCAGTACTTC.

This chain connects TRBV6-5 to TRBJ2-7; possibly TRBD1 or TRBD2 for D (5 bases each). CDR1 is MNHEY, CDR2 SVGAGI, per germline. The CDR3 is 15 amino acids. V dropped 0 bases and J dropped 6 bases, with 15 bases sitting between them. This CDR3 is CASSYSPPGASEQYF. The DNA of the CDR3 is TGTGCCAGCAGTTACTCTCCCCCCGGGGCCAGCGAGCAGTACTTC.

There are a few counts of this clone. The V call is TRBV4-2, the J call TRBJ1-4, with D maybe TRBD1 (6 bases). The CDR3 is 15 residues long. The germline gives CDR1 LGHNA, CDR2 YNFKEQ. Deletions cut 2 bases from V and 4 bases from J, with 11 bases between. Here the CDR3 reads CASSQYRDINEKLFF. The CDR3, as DNA: TGTGCCAGCAGCCAATACCGGGACATTAATGAAAAACTGTTTTTT.

For the CDR3, the DNA is TGTGCCAGTAGTCCGACAGGGCTAGGGCAGCCCCAGCATTTT. It yields the protein CASSPTGLGQPQHF. This sequence joins TRBV19 and TRBJ1-5; 7 bases line up with TRBD1. After removal of 5 bases from V and 7 bases from J, the junction contained 8 bases not matched to a gene. Per germline, CDR1 LNHDA and CDR2 SQIVND (reference sequence). This CDR3 is built from 14 residues.

The chain recombines TRBV28 with TRBJ1-5; possible D gene TRBD1, 5 bases. With 0 bases removed from V and 2 bases from J, the gap between germline ends came to 8 bases. The CDR3 runs to 15 residues. Germline CDR1 MDHEN, CDR2 SYDVKM. This CDR3 reads CASSLWGEGNQPQHF. DNA for the CDR3: TGTGCCAGCAGTTTATGGGGGGAGGGCAATCAGCCCCAGCATTTT.

The rearrangement links TRBV19 to TRBJ1-2; D gene ambiguous. The V end lost 0 bases, the J end lost 1 base, and 9 bases lay between the germline ends. Germline CDR1 LNHDA, CDR2 SQIVND (reference sequence). CDR3 length equals 15 residues. As DNA, the CDR3 is TGTGCCAGTAGTATAGATCCGGGCAGTAACTATGGCTACACCTTC. This encodes CASSIDPGSNYGYTF.

This clone was detected only once. The chain recombines TRBV6-5 with TRBJ1-4, with TRBD1 matching 9 bases. The V segment lost 6 bases and the J segment 1 base; nucleotides outside the gene matches: 3. The germline V gene has CDR1 MNHEY and CDR2 SVGAGI. CDR3 size: 15 residues. CDR3 residues: CASRGQGVTNEKLFF. CDR3 nucleotides: TGTGCCAGCAGGGGACAGGGTGTAACTAATGAAAAACTGTTTTTT.

As to this clone: Its ends do not fully match the called genes, so a read error is possible. The chain combines TRBV2 with TRBJ1-5; 10 bases map to TRBD1. Germline values: CDR1 SNHLY, CDR2 FYNNEI. The CDR3 runs to 14 residues. CDR3 nucleotides: TGTGCCAGCAGTCAGACAGGGGGCAACCAGCCCCAGCATTTT. Its protein product is CASSQTGGNQPQHF.

This chain connects TRBV5-8 to TRBJ2-5, with 7 nucleotides matching TRBD1. CDR1 is SGHTS and CDR2 is YDEGEE in the germline V gene. The CDR3 is 16 residues long. V trimming: 2 bases; J trimming: 5 bases; junction bases outside the gene matches: 12. In DNA, the CDR3 is TGTGCCAGCAGCTTCCGGGACAGCATTCCCCGGGAGACCCAGTACTTC. It yields the protein CASSFRDSIPRETQYF. Full variable domain (rest looked up from reference TRBV5-8 and TRBJ2-5): EAGVTQSPTHLIKTRGQQATLRCSPISGHTSVYWYQQALGLGLQFLLWYDEGEERNRGNFPPRFSGRQFPNYSSELNVNALELEDSALYLCASSFRDSIPRETQYFGPGTRLLVL.

The chain uses TRBV11-2 and TRBJ2-7; 8 positions agree with TRBD1. The CDR3 spans 15 residues. CDR1 is SGHAT and CDR2 is FQNNGV in the germline V gene. The J segment lost 1 base and the V segment lost 5 bases, leaving 7 bases of the junction unmatched. The CDR3 DNA reads TGTGCCAGCAGCCCCCCGGACAGGGTTTCCTACGAGCAGTACTTC. It specifies CASSPPDRVSYEQYF.

The chain is built from TRBV11-3 and TRBJ2-2; the D gene could be TRBD1 or TRBD2 (6 bases each). This CDR3 is 15 amino acids long. Trimming took off 1 base at V and 5 bases at J, with 11 bases between the two ends. The germline CDR1 and CDR2 sequences are SGHNT and YENEEA. Here the CDR3 reads CASSLGGGGTGELFF. DNA of the CDR3: TGTGCCAGCAGCTTAGGAGGAGGGGGGACCGGGGAGCTGTTTTTT.

This clone was seen only once. The CDR3 region has the DNA TGTGCCACCAGCGAGAGGCCGGTGGCCTACAATGAGCAGTTCTTC. Its protein is CATSERPVAYNEQFF. The chain carries TRBV15 and TRBJ2-1; D is undetermined. CDR1 and CDR2 (germline): LNHNV, YYDKDF (reference sequence). The V and J ends lost 5 bases and 2 bases respectively, with 13 bases between them. The CDR3 is made up of 15 amino acids.

The V and J genes are TRBV6-5 and TRBJ2-5, with 7 bases identical to TRBD1. The DNA end lines up better with TRBJ2-7; the J call may be wrong. From germline, CDR1 is MNHEY and CDR2 SVGAGI. There are 15 residues in the CDR3. The CDR3 is CASSHRQGPFYEQYF. The DNA of the CDR3 is TGTGCCAGCAGTCATCGACAGGGACCCTTTTACGAGCAGTACTTC.

The chain couples TRBV6-5 to TRBJ2-5; 8 bases fit TRBD2. The germline V gene has CDR1 MNHEY and CDR2 SVGAGI. This CDR3 is built from 14 residues. V lost 6 bases to trimming and J lost 9 bases; unmatched junction nucleotides: 12. The CDR3 loop reads CASRGVTAREAQYF. The CDR3 bases are TGTGCCAGCAGGGGGGTTACAGCGCGGGAGGCCCAGTACTTC.

This chain links TRBV6-5 with TRBJ2-1, with a tentative D call TRBD1 (8 bases). Deletions cut 6 bases from V and 9 bases from J, with 18 bases between. The CDR3 is 14 residues long. CDR1 and CDR2 from the germline V gene are MNHEY and SVGAGI. The CDR3 sequence: CASRYRGGEIEQFF. The DNA of the CDR3 is TGTGCCAGCAGGTACAGGGGGGGGGAGATTGAGCAGTTCTTC.

The V and J genes are TRBV2 and TRBJ2-7; D call uncertain. In germline, CDR1 is SNHLY, CDR2 FYNNEI. The ends were cut back, 8 bases at V and 5 bases at J, with 19 bases in the middle. The CDR3 is made up of 14 amino acids. CDR3 amino acids: CASLHDPIRHEQYF. DNA of the CDR3: TGTGCCAGCCTGCACGATCCCATCCGCCACGAGCAGTACTTC.